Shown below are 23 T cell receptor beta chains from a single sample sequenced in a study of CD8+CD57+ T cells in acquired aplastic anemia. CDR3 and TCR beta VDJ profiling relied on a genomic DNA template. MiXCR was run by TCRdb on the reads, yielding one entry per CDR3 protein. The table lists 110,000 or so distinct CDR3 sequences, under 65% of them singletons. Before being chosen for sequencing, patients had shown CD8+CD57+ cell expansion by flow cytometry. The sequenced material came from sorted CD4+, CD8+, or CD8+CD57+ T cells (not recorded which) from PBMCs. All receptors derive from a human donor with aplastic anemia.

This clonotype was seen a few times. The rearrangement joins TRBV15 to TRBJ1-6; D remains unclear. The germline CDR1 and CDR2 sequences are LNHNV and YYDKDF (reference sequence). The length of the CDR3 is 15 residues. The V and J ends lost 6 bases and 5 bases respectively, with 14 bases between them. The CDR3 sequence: CATRESYSDNSPLHF. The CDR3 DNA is TGTGCCACCAGGGAATCCTATTCAGATAATTCACCCCTCCACTTT.

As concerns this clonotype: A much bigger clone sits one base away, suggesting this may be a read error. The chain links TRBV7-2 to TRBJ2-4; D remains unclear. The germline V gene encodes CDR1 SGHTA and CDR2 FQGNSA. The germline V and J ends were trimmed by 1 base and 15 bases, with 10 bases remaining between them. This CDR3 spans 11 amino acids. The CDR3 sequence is CASSLEQKRYF. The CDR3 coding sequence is TGTGCCAGCAGCTTAGAACAAAAGAGGTACTTC.

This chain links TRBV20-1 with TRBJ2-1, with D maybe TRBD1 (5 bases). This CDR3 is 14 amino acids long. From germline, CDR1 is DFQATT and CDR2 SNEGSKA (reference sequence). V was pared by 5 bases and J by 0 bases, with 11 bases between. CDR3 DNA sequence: TGCAGTGCTGAGACAGACAGCTCCTACAATGAGCAGTTCTTC. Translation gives CSAETDSSYNEQFF.

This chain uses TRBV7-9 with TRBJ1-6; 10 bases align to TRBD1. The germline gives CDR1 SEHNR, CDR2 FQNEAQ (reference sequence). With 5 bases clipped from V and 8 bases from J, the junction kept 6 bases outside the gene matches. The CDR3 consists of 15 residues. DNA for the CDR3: TGTGCCAGCAGCGGGGACAGGGGCTTCGATTCACCCCTCCACTTT. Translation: CASSGDRGFDSPLHF.

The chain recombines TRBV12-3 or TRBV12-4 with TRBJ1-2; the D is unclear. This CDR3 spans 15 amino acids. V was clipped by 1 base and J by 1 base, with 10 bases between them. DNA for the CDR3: TGTGCCAGCAGTTTAGAGAGGTTCGTTAACTATGGCTACACCTTC. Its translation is CASSLERFVNYGYTF.

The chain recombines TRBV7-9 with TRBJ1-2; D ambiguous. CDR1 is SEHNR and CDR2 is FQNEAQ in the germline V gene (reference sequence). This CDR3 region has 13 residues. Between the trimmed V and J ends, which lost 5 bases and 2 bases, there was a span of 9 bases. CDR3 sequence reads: CASSAVGNYGYTF. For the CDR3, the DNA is TGTGCCAGCAGCGCCGTGGGGAACTATGGCTACACCTTC.

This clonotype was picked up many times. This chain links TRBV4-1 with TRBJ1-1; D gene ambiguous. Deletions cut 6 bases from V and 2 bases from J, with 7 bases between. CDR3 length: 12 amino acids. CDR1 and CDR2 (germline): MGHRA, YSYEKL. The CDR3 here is CASRDSNTEAFF. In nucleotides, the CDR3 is TGCGCCAGCAGGGATTCTAACACTGAAGCTTTCTTT.

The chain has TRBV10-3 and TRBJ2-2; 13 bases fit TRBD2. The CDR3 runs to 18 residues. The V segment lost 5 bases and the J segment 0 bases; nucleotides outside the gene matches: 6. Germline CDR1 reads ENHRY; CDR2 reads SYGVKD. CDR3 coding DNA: TGTGCCATCAGTTTAGGACTAGCGGGAGTCGCGAACACCGGGGAGCTGTTTTTT. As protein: CAISLGLAGVANTGELFF.

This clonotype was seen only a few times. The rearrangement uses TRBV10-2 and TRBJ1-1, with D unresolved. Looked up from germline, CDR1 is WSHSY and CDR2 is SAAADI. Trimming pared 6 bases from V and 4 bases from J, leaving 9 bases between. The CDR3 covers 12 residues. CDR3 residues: CASRDSSTEAFF. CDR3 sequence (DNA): TGCGCCAGCAGGGATAGTAGCACTGAAGCTTTCTTT.

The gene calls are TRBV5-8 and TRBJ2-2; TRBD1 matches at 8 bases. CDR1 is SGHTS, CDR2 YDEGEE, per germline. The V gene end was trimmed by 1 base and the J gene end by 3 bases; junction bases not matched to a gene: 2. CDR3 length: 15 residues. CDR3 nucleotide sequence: TGTGCCAGCAGCTTGAGACAGGGGTACACCGGGGAGCTGTTTTTT. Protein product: CASSLRQGYTGELFF.

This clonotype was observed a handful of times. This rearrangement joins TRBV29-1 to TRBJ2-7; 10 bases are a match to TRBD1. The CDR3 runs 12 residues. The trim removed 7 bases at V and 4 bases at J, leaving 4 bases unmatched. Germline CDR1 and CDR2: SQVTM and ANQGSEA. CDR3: CSAEGQGYEQYF. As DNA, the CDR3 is TGCAGCGCCGAGGGACAGGGGTACGAGCAGTACTTC.

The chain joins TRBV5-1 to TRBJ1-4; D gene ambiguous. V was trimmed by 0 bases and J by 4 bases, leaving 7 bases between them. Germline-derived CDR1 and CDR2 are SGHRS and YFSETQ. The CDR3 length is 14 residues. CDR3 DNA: TGCGCCAGCAGCTTGGGGATGGGTAATGAAAAACTGTTTTTT. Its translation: CASSLGMGNEKLFF.

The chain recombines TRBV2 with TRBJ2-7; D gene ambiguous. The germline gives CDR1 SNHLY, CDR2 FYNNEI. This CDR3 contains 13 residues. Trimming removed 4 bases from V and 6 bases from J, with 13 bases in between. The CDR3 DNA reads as TGTGCCAGCAGTGTGGAAGAACTCAGCGAGCAGTACTTC. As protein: CASSVEELSEQYF. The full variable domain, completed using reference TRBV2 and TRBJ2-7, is EPEVTQTPSHQVTQMGQEVILRCVPISNHLYFYWYRQILGQKVEFLVSFYNNEISEKSEIFDDQFSVERPDGSNFTLKIRSTKLEDSAMYFCASSVEELSEQYFGPGTRLTVT.

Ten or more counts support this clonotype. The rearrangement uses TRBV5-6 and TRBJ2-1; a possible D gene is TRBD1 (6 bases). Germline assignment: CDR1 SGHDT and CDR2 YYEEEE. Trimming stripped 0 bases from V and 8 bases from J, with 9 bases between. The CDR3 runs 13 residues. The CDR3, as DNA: TGTGCCAGCAGCTTGGTACAGGGCGATGAGCAGTTCTTC. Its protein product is CASSLVQGDEQFF.

CDR3 region: CASSDDWLDREGYTF. The CDR3 DNA reads TGTGCCAGCAGTGATGATTGGCTGGACCGGGAAGGCTACACCTTC. This chain links TRBV2 with TRBJ1-2; D gene ambiguous. CDR3 length equals 15 residues. CDR1 SNHLY and CDR2 FYNNEI come from the germline V gene. V shed 3 bases and J shed 8 bases, with 19 bases lying between them. Variable domain in full (rest from reference TRBV2 and TRBJ1-2): EPEVTQTPSHQVTQMGQEVILRCVPISNHLYFYWYRQILGQKVEFLVSFYNNEISEKSEIFDDQFSVERPDGSNFTLKIRSTKLEDSAMYFCASSDDWLDREGYTFGSGTRLTVV.

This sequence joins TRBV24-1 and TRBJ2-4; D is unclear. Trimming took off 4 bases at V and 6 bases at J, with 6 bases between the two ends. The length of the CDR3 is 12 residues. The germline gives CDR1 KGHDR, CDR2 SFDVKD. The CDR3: CATSESPNIQYF. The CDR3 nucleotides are TGTGCCACCAGTGAGAGTCCAAACATTCAGTACTTC.

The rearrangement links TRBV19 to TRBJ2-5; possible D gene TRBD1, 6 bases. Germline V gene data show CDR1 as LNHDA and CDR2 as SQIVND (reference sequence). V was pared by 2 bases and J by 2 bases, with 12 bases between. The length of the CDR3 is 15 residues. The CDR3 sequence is CASSINPTGQETQYF. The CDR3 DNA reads TGTGCCAGTAGTATAAACCCGACAGGACAAGAGACCCAGTACTTC.

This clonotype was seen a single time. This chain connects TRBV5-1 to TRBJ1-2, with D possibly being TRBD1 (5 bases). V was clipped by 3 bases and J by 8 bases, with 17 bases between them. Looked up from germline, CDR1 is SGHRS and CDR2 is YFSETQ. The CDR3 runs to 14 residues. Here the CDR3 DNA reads TGCGCCAGCAGCTGGGGAGACAGACAATACGGCTACACCTTC. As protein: CASSWGDRQYGYTF.

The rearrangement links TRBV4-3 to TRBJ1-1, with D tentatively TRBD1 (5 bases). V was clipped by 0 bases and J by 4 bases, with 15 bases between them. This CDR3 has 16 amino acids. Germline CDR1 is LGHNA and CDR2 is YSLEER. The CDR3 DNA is TGCGCCAGCAGCCAAGATGGGGGGGGAGCGGGCACTGAAGCTTTCTTT. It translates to CASSQDGGGAGTEAFF.

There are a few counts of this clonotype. CDR3 in amino acids: CATSRGEGTQYF. DNA of the CDR3: TGTGCCACCAGTAGGGGTGAGGGGACCCAGTACTTC. The V call is TRBV24-1, the J call TRBJ2-5, with D perhaps being TRBD1 or TRBD2 (5 bases each). CDR3 length: 12 amino acids. V shed 6 bases and J shed 7 bases, with 11 bases lying between them. Germline V gene sequence: CDR1 KGHDR, CDR2 SFDVKD.

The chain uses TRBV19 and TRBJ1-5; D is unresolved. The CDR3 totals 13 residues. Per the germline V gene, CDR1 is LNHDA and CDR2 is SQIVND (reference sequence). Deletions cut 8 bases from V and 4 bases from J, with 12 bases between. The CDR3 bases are TGTGCCAGTCCAAGGCAAGGAAATCAGCCCCAGCATTTT. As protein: CASPRQGNQPQHF. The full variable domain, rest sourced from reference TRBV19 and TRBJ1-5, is DGGITQSPKYLFRKEGQNVTLSCEQNLNHDAMYWYRQDPGQGLRLIYYSQIVNDFQKGDIAEGYSVSREKKESFPLTVTSAQKNPTAFYLCASPRQGNQPQHFGDGTRLSIL.

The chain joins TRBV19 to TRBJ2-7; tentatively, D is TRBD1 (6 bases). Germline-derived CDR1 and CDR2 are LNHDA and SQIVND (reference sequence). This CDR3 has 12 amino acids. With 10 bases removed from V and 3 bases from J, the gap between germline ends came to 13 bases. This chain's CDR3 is CATTGQFYEQYF. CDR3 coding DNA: TGTGCCACTACCGGACAGTTCTACGAGCAGTACTTC.

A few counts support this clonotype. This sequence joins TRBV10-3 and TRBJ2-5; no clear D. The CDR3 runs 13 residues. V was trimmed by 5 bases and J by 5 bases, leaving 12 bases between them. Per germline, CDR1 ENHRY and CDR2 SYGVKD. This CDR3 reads CAISSSSRETQYF. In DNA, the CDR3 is TGTGCCATCAGTAGCAGTAGCCGGGAGACCCAGTACTTC.